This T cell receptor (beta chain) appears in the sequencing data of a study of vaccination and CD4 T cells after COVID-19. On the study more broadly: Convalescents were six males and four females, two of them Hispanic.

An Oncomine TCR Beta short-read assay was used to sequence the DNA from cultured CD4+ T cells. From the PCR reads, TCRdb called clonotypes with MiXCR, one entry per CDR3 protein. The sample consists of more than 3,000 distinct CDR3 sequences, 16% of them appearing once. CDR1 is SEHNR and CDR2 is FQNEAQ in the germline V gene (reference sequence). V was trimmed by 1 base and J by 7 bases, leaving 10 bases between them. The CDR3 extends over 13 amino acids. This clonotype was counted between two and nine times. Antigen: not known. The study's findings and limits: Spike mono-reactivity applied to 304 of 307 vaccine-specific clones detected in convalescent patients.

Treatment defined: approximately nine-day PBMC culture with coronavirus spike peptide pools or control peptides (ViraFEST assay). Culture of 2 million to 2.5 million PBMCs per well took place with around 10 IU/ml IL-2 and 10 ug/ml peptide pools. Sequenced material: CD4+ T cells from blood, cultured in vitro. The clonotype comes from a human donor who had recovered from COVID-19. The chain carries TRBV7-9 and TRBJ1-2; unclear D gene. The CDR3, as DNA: TGTGCCAGCAGCTTAGACCCGGGAGGTGGCTACACCTTC. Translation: CASSLDPGGGYTF.